The sequence of this T cell receptor (beta chain) was determined in a study of blood T cell repertoires in COVID-19. As for the study in general: PBMCs, B-cell-depleted T cells, or T cells provided the cDNA or gDNA that made up the material.

Clones were sequenced by immunoSEQ multiplex PCR, and TCRdb holds only the in-frame ones, with some missing. The table shows 200,000 or so clones, with about 90% occurring only once. Trimming took 2 bases from V and 5 from J, leaving 6 bases between them. The CDR3 runs 12 residues. Germline V gene sequence: CDR1 ENHRY, CDR2 SYGVKD. All enrollees were about 18 to 89 years old and from 24 US areas. The study recruited exposed participants who had met a COVID-19 case within 2 weeks before entry. This chain uses TRBV10-3 with TRBJ2-5; TRBD2 is a possible D gene (5 bases). The sequence came from a woman younger than 45 who had been exposed to COVID-19. The sequencing sample was made of PBMCs or T cells enriched from blood (not recorded which). CDR3 bases: TGTGCCATCAGTGAGGAGGGTGAGACCCAGTACTTC. This sequence encodes CAISEEGETQYF.